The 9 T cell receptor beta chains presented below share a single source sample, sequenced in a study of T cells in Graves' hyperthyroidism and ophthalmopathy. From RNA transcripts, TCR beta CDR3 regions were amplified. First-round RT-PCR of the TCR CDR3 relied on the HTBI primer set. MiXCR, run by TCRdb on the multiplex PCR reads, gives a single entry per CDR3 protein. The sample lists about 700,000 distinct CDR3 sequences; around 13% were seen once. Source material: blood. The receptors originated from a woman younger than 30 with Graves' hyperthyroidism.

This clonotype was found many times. CDR3 coding DNA: TGTGCCAGCAGTGAAATGGACCACAATGAGCAGTTCTTC. This codes for CASSEMDHNEQFF. J is TRBJ2-1 and V is TRBV2; D is ambiguous. Germline V gene data show CDR1 as SNHLY and CDR2 as FYNNEI. V dropped 2 bases and J dropped 5 bases, with 7 bases sitting between them. This CDR3 spans 13 amino acids.

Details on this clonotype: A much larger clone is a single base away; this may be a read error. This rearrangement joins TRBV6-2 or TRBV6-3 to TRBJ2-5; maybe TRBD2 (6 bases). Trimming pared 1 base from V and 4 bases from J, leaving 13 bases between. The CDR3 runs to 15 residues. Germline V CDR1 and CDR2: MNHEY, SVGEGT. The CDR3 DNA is TGTGCCAGCAGTTACTTACGGGAGAGCCGAGAGACCCAGTACTTC. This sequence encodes CASSYLRESRETQYF.

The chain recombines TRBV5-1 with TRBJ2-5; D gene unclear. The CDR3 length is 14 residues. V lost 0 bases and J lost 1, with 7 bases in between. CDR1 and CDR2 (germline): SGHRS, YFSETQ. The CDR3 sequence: CASSLAPVQETQYF. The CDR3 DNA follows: TGCGCCAGCAGCTTGGCGCCCGTCCAAGAGACCCAGTACTTC.

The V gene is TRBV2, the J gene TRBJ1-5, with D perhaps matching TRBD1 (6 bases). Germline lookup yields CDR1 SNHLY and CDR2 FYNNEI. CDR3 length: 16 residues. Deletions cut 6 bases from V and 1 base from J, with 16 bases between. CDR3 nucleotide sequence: TGTGCCAGCAGCGATTGGGGACACTGGAGCAATCAGCCCCAGCATTTT. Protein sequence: CASSDWGHWSNQPQHF.

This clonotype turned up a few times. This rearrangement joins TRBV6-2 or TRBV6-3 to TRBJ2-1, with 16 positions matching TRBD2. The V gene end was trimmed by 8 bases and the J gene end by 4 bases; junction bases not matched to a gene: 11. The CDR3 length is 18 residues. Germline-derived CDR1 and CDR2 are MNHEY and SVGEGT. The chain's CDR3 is CASSRGLAGGNRYNEQFF. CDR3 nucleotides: TGTGCCAGCTCCAGGGGACTAGCGGGAGGGAATAGGTACAATGAGCAGTTCTTC.

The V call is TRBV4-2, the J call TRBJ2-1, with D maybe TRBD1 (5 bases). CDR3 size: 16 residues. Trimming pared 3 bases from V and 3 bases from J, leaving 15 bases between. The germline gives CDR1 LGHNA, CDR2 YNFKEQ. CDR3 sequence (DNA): TGTGCCAGCAGCCATGGGGCCAGAATTTTCTACAATGAGCAGTTCTTC. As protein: CASSHGARIFYNEQFF.

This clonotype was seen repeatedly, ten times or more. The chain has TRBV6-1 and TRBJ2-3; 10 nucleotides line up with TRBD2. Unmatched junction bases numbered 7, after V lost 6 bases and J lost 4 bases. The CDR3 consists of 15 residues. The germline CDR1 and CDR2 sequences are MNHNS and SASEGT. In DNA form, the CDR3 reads TGTGCCAGCAGCATACGAGCGGGAGGGCCAGATACGCAGTATTTT. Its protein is CASSIRAGGPDTQYF.

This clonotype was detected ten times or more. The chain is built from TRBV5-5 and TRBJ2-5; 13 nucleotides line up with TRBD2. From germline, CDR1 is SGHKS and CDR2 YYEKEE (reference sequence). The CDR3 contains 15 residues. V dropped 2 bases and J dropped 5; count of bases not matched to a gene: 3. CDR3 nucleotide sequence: TGTGCCAGCAGCTTCGGACTAGCGGGAGTGGAGACCCAGTACTTC. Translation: CASSFGLAGVETQYF.

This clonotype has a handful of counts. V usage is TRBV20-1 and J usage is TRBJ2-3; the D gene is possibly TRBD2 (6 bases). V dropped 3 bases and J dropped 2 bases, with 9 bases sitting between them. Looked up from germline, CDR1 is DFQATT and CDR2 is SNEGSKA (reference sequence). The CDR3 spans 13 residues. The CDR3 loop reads CSARPGDTDTQYF. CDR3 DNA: TGCAGTGCTAGGCCGGGAGACACAGATACGCAGTATTTT.